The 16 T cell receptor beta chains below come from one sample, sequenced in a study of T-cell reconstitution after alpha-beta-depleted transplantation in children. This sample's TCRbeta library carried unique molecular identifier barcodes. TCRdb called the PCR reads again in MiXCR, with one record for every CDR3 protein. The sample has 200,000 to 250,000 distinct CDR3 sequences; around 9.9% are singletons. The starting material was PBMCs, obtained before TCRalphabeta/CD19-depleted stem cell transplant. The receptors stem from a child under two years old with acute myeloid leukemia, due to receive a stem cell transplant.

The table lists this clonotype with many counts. This chain's CDR3 is CSAQGQEAQFF. CDR3 in DNA: TGCAGCGCGCAAGGACAGGAGGCCCAGTTCTTC. The rearrangement links TRBV29-1 to TRBJ2-1; 7 bases are shared with TRBD1. Trimming at V came to 7 bases and at J to 13 bases, leaving 10 bases not matched to a gene. In germline, CDR1 is SQVTM, CDR2 ANQGSEA. There are 11 residues in the CDR3.

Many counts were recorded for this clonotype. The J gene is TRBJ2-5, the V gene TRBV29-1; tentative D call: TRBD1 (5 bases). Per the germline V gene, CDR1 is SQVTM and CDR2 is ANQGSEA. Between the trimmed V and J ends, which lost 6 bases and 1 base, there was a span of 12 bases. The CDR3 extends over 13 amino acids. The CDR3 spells CSVERGRQETQYF. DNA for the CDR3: TGCAGCGTAGAAAGGGGCCGCCAAGAGACCCAGTACTTC.

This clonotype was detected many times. The CDR3 sequence: CAIQGTAGSTEAFF. The CDR3 coding sequence is TGTGCCATCCAAGGGACAGCCGGGAGCACTGAAGCTTTCTTT. V is TRBV10-3 and J is TRBJ1-1, with 7 bases lining up with TRBD1. In germline, CDR1 is ENHRY, CDR2 SYGVKD. The CDR3 covers 14 residues. J was trimmed by 4 bases and V by 8 bases; bases with no gene match: 10.

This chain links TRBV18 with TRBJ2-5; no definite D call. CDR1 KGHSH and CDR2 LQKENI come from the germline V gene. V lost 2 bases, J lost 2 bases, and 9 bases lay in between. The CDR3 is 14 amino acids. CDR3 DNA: TGTGCCAGCTCACCATCGGCCGGGCAAGAGACCCAGTACTTC. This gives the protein CASSPSAGQETQYF.

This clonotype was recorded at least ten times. The CDR3 spells CSANDLGGYGYTF. In DNA, the CDR3 is TGCAGTGCTAATGACTTGGGTGGCTATGGCTACACCTTC. V gene TRBV20-1 combines with J gene TRBJ1-2; D remains unclear. V was cut by 4 bases and J by 4 bases, with 13 bases left in between. Looked up from germline, CDR1 is DFQATT and CDR2 is SNEGSKA (reference sequence). This CDR3 is built from 13 residues.

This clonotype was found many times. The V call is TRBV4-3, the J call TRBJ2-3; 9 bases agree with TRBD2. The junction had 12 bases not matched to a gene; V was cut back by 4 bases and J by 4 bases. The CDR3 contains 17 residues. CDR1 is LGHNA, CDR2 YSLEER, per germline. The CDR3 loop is CASSLLGAGGLADTQYF. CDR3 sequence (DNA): TGCGCCAGCAGCCTGTTAGGAGCGGGAGGTCTGGCAGATACGCAGTATTTT.

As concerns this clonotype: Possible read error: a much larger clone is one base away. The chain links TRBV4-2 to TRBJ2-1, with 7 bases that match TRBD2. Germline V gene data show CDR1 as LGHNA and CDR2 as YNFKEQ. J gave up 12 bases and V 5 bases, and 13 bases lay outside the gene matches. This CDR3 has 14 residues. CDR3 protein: CASSFTLTSYGQFF. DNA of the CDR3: TGTGCCAGCAGCTTCACCCTGACTAGCTATGGGCAGTTCTTC.

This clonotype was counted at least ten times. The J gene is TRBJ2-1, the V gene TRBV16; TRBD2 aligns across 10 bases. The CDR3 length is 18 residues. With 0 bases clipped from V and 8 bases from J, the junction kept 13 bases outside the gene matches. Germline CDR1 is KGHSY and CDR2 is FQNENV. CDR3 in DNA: TGTGCCAGCAGCCAATCGACCCTTCTAGCGGGGGTTAATGATGAGCAGTTCTTC. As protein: CASSQSTLLAGVNDEQFF.

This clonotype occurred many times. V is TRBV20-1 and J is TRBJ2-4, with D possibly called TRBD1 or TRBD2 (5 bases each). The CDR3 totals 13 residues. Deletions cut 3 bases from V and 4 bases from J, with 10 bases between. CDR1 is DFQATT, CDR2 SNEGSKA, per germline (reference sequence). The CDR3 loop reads CSARTGAKNIQYF. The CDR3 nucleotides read TGCAGTGCTAGGACCGGGGCTAAAAACATTCAGTACTTC.

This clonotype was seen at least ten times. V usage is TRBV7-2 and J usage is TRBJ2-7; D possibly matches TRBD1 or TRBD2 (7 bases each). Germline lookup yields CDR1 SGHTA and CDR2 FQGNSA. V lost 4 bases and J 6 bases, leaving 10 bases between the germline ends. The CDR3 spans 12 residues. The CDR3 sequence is CASSSGGGEQYF. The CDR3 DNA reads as TGTGCCAGCAGCTCAGGGGGGGGCGAGCAGTACTTC.

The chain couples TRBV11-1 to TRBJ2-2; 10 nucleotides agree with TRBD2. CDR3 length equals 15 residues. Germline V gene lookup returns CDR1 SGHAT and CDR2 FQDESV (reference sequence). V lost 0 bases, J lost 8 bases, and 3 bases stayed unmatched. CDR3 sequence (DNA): TGTGCCAGCAGCTTAGCGCTAGCGGGAGAAGGGGAGCTGTTTTTT. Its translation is CASSLALAGEGELFF.

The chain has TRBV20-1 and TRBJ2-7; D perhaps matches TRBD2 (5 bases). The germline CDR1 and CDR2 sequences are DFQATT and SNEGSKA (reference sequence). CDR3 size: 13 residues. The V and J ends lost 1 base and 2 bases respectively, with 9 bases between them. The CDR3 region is CSARGGEAYEQYF. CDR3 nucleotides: TGCAGTGCTAGAGGGGGAGAGGCCTACGAGCAGTACTTC.

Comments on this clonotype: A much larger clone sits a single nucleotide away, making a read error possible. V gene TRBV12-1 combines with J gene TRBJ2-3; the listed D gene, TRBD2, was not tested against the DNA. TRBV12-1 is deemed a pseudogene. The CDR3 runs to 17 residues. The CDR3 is CASNEEGTRGDTDTQYF. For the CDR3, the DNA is TGCGCCAGCAATGAGGAGGGGACAAGAGGGGACACAGATACGCAGTATTTT.

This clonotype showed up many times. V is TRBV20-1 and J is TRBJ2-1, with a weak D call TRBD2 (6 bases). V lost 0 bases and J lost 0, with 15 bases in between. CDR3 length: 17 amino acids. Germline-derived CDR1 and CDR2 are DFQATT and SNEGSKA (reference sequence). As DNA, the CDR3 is TGCAGTGCTAGAGATTATCGCGGGGAAAACTCCTACAATGAGCAGTTCTTC. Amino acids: CSARDYRGENSYNEQFF.

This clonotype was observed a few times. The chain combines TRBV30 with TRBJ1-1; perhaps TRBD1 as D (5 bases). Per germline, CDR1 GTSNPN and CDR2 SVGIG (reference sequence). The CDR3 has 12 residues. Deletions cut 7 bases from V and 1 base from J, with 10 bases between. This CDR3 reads CASRVRNTEAFF. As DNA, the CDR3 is TGTGCCTCCAGGGTTCGGAACACTGAAGCTTTCTTT.

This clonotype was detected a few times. This chain's CDR3 is CSARSQGSNQPQHF. Written as DNA, the CDR3 is TGCAGTGCTAGGTCGCAGGGAAGCAATCAGCCCCAGCATTTT. The rearrangement links TRBV20-1 to TRBJ1-5; possibly TRBD1 for D (5 bases). V dropped 3 bases and J dropped 1 base, with 10 bases sitting between them. From germline, CDR1 is DFQATT and CDR2 SNEGSKA (reference sequence). The CDR3 length is 14 residues.